The text below deals with one TCR beta chain. The sequence runs out 3 residues before the end of the CDR3; the remainder is reconstructed from the germline J gene. The data were obtained in a study of T cells in women clearing cervical HPV infection. With V trimmed by 7 bases and J by 8 bases, 6 bases remained unmatched. Germline assignment: CDR1 LNHDA and CDR2 SQIVND (reference sequence). The CDR3 covers 13 residues. TCR beta CDR3 amplified by multiplex PCR from approximately 1,100 ng genomic DNA. Repertoires were generated with immunoSEQ multiplex PCR, while TCRdb's copy carries only in-frame clones and drops some. This sample lists approximately 32,000 clones; its ten largest clones have less than 9%.

Sequenced: blood buffy coat. The sequence was obtained from a woman aged 18 to 75 with a cervical HPV16 infection that either progressed to CIN3+ or cleared (not recorded which). The chain uses TRBV19 and TRBJ2-2, with TRBD2 matching 8 bases. The part of the CDR3 DNA that was read is TGTGCCAGTACCATTCGGGGGGGTGGGGAG. Its protein product is CASTIRGGGE. The complete CDR3 reads CASTIRGGGELFF.